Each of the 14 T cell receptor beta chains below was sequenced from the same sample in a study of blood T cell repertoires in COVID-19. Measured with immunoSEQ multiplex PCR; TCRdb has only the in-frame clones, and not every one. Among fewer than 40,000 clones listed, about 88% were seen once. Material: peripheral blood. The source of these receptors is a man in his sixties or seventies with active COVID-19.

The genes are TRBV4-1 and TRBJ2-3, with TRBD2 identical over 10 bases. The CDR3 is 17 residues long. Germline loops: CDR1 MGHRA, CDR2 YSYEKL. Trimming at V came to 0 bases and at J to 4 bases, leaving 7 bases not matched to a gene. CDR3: CASSQEGAGGQADTQYF. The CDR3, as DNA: TGCGCCAGCAGCCAAGAGGGAGCGGGGGGGCAGGCAGATACGCAGTATTTT.

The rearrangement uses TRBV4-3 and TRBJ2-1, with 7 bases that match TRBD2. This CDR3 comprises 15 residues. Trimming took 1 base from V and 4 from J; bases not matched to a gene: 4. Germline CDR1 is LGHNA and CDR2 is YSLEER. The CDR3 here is CASSQGRERYNEQFF. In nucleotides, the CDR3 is TGCGCCAGCAGCCAAGGGCGGGAGAGGTACAATGAGCAGTTCTTC.

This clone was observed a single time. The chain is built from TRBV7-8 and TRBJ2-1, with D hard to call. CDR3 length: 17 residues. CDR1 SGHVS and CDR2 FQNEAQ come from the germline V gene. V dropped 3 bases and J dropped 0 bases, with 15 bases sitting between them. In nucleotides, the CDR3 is TGTGCCAGCAGCTTTGGCTCAGTTTTAAACTCCTACAATGAGCAGTTCTTC. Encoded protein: CASSFGSVLNSYNEQFF.

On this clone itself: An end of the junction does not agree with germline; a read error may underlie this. CDR3 DNA: TGCGCCAGCAGCCAAGATGGCAGGGGGCACAGGCGGGACTTC. Its translation: CASSQDGRGHRRDF. The chain combines TRBV4-3 with TRBJ1-2; 8 positions match TRBD1. CDR3 length equals 14 residues. CDR1 and CDR2 from the germline V gene are LGHNA and YSLEER.

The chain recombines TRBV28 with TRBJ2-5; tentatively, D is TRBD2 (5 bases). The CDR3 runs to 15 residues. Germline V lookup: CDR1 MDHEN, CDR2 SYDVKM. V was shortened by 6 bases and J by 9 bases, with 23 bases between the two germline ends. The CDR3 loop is CASRSSPAAGLAQYF. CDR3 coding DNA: TGTGCCAGCAGGTCATCTCCAGCGGCCGGGTTGGCCCAGTACTTC. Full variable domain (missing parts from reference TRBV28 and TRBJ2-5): DVKVTQSSRYLVKRTGEKVFLECVQDMDHENMFWYRQDPGLGLRLIYFSYDVKMKEKGDIPEGYSVSREKKERFSLILESASTNQTSMYLCASRSSPAAGLAQYFGPGTRLLVL.

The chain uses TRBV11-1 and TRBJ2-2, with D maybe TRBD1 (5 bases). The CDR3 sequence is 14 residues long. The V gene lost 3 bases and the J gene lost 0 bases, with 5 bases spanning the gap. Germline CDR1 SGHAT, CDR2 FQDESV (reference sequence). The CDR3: CASSLGPNTGELFF. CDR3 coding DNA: TGTGCCAGCAGCTTGGGGCCGAACACCGGGGAGCTGTTTTTT.

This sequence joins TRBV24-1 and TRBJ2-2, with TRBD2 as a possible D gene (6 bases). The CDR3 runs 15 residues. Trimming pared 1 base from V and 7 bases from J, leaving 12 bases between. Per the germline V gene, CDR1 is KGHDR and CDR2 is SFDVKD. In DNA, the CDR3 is TGTGCCACCAGTGATTTAGGCAGGGAGGTCGGGGAGCTGTTTTTT. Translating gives CATSDLGREVGELFF.

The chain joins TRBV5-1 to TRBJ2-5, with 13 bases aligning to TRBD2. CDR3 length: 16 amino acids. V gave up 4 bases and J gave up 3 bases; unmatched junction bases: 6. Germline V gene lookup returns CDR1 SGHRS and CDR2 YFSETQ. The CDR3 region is CASSRTGTSGEETQYF. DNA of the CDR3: TGCGCCAGCAGCCGCACCGGGACTAGCGGGGAAGAGACCCAGTACTTC.

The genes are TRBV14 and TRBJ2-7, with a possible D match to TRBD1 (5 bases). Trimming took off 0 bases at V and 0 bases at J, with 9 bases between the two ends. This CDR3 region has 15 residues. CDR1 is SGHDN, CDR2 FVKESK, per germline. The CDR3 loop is CASSQEQALSYEQYF. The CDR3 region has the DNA TGTGCCAGCAGCCAAGAACAGGCACTCTCCTACGAGCAGTACTTC. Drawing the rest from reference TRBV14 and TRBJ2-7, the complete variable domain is EAGVTQFPSHSVIEKGQTVTLRCDPISGHDNLYWYRRVMGKEIKFLLHFVKESKQDESGMPNNRFLAERTGGTYSTLKVQPAELEDSGVYFCASSQEQALSYEQYFGPGTRLTVT.

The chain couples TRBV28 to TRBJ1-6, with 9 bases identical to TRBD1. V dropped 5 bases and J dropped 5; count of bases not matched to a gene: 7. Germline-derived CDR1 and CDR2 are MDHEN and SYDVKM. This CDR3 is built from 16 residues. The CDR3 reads CASSRTGGIDNSPLHF. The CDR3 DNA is TGTGCCAGCAGTCGTACAGGGGGCATCGATAATTCACCCCTCCACTTT.

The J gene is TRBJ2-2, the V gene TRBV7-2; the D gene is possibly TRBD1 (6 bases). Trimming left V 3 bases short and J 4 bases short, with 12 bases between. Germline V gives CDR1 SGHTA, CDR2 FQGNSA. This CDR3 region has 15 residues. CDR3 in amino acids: CASSLRQEITGELFF. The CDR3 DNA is TGTGCCAGCAGCTTGAGACAGGAGATCACCGGGGAGCTGTTTTTT.

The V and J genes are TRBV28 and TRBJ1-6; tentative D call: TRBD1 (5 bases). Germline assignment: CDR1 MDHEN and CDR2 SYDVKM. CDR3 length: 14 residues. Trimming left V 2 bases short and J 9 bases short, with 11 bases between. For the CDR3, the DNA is TGTGCCAGCAGTTTAGGGGGGGGAACTTCACCCCTCCACTTT. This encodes CASSLGGGTSPLHF.

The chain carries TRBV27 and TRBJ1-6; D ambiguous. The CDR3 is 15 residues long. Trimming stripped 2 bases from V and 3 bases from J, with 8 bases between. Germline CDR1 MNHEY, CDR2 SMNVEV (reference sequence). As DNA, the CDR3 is TGTGCCAGCAGTTTAAACAGCAACTATAATTCACCCCTCCACTTT. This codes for CASSLNSNYNSPLHF.

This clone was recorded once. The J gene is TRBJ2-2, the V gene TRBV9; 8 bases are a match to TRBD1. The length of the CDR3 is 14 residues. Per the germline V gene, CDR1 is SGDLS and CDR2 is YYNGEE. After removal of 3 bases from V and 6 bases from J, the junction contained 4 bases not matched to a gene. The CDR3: CASSARQGPGELFF. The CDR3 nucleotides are TGTGCCAGCAGCGCCAGACAGGGGCCCGGGGAGCTGTTTTTT.